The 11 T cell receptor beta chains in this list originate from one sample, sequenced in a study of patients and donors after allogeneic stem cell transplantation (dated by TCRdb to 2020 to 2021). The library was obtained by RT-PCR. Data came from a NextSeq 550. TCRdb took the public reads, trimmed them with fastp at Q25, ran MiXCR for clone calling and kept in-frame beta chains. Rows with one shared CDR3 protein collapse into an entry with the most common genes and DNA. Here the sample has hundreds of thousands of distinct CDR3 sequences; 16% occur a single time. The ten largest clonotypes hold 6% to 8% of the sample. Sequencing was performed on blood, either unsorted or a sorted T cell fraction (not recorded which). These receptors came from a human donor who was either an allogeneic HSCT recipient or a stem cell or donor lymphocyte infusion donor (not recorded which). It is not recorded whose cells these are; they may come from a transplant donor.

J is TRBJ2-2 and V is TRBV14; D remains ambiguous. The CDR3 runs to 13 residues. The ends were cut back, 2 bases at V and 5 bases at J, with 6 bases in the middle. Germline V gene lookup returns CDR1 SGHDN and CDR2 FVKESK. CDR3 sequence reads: CASSQNRTGELFF. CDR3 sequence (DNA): TGTGCCAGCAGCCAAAATCGGACCGGGGAGCTGTTTTTT.

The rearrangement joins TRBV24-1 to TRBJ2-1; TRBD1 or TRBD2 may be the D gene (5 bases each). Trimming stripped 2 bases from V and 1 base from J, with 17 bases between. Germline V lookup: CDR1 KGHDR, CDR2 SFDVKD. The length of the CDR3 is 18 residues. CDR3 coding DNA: TGTGCCACCAGTGATTCAGGTCCCGGGACGGGTTCCTACAATGAGCAGTTCTTC. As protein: CATSDSGPGTGSYNEQFF.

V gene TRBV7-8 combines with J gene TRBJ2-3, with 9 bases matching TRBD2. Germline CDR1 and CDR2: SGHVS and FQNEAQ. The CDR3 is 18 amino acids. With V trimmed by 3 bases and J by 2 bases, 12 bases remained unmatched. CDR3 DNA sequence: TGTGCCAGCAGCTTTCCCGACCCGCCTAGCGGGATCACAGATACGCAGTATTTT. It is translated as CASSFPDPPSGITDTQYF.

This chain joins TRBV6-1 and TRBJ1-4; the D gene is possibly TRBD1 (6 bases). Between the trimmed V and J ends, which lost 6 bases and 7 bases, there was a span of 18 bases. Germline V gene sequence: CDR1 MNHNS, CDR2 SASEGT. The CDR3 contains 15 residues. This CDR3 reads CASRQGGGLVEKLFF. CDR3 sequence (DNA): TGTGCCAGCAGGCAGGGAGGGGGGCTCGTTGAAAAACTGTTTTTT.

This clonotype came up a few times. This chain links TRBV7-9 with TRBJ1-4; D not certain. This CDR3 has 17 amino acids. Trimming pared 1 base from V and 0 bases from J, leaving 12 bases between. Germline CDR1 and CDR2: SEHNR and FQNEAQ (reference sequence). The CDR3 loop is CASSLVGSSTTNEKLFF. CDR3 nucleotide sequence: TGTGCCAGCAGCTTAGTCGGGAGTTCGACAACTAATGAAAAACTGTTTTTT.

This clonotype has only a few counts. The CDR3 sequence is CASSLGTASSEQYF. The CDR3 DNA follows: TGTGCCAGCAGCTTAGGTACGGCTAGCAGCGAGCAGTACTTC. The chain carries TRBV7-9 and TRBJ2-7; perhaps TRBD2 as D (5 bases). V shed 1 base and J shed 6 bases, with 13 bases lying between them. This CDR3 is built from 14 residues. Germline loops: CDR1 SEHNR, CDR2 FQNEAQ (reference sequence).

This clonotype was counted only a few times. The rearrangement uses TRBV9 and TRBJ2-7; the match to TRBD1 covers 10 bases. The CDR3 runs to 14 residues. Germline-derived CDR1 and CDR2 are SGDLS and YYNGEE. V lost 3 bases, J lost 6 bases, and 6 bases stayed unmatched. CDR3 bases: TGTGCCAGCAGCGCCGGGACAGGGGATTCCGAGCAGTACTTC. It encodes CASSAGTGDSEQYF.

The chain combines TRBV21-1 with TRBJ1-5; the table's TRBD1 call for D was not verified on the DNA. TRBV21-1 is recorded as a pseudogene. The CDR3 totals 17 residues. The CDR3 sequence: CASSNPEGGLGDQPQHF. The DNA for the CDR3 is TGTGCCAGCAGCAACCCGGAGGGGGGTCTGGGGGATCAGCCCCAGCATTTT.

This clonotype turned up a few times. The CDR3 DNA follows: TGTGCCAGTAGTTCCCTTGGGGGCGGTCCAGATACGCAGTATTTT. This encodes CASSSLGGGPDTQYF. The rearrangement joins TRBV19 to TRBJ2-3, with a tentative D call TRBD1 (6 bases). V lost 5 bases and J lost 4, with 16 bases in between. Germline-derived CDR1 and CDR2 are LNHDA and SQIVND (reference sequence). CDR3 length equals 15 residues.

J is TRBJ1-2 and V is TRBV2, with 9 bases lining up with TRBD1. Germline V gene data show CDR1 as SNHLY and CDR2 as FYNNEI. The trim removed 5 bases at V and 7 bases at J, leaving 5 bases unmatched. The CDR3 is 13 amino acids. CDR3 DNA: TGTGCCAGCAGTCCAGACAGGGGGTCTGGCTACACCTTC. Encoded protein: CASSPDRGSGYTF.

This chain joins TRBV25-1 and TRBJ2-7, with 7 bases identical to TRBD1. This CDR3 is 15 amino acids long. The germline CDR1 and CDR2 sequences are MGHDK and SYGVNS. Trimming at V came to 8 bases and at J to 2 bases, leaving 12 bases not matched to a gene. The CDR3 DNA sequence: TGTGCCAGCCTACCCCCCGGGACAGTAGCCTACGAGCAGTACTTC. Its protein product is CASLPPGTVAYEQYF.